This T cell receptor beta chain was sequenced in a study of T cells in Graves' hyperthyroidism and ophthalmopathy. The germline gives CDR1 MNHEY, CDR2 SVGAGI. The CDR3 extends over 14 amino acids. V shed 7 bases and J 1 base; nucleotides not matched to a gene: 3. This clonotype was seen a handful of times. RNA transcripts were the template for amplifying TCR beta CDR3 regions. The study used the HTBI primer set for a first-round RT-PCR of the TCR CDR3. TCRdb reprocessed the multiplex PCR reads with MiXCR, giving one entry per CDR3 protein. The data show about 840,000 distinct CDR3 sequences, 35% to 45% seen once. The PBMCs were taken from around 9 ml of fresh peripheral blood.

This sequence originates from a man aged 18 to 30 with Graves' hyperthyroidism. J is TRBJ2-2 and V is TRBV6-5; 7 bases agree with TRBD2. Sequencing input: blood. CDR3 in amino acids: CASTPSGNTGELFF. The DNA for the CDR3 is TGTGCCAGCACCCCTAGCGGGAACACCGGGGAGCTGTTTTTT.